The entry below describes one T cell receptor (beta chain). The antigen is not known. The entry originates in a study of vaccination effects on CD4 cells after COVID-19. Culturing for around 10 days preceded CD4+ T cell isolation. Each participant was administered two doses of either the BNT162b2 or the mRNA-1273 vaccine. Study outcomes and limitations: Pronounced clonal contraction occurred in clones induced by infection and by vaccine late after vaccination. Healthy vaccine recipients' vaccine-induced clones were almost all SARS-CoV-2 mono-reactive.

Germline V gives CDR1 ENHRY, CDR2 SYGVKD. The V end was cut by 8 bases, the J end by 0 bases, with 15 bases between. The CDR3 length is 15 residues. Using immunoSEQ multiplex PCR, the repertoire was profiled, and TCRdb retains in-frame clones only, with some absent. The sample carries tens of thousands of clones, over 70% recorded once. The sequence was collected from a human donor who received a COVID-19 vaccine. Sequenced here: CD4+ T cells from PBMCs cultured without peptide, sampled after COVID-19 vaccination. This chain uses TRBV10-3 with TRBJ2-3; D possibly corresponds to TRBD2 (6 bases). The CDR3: CAILPDGLSTDTQYF. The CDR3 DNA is TGTGCCATCTTACCGGACGGACTAAGCACAGATACGCAGTATTTT.